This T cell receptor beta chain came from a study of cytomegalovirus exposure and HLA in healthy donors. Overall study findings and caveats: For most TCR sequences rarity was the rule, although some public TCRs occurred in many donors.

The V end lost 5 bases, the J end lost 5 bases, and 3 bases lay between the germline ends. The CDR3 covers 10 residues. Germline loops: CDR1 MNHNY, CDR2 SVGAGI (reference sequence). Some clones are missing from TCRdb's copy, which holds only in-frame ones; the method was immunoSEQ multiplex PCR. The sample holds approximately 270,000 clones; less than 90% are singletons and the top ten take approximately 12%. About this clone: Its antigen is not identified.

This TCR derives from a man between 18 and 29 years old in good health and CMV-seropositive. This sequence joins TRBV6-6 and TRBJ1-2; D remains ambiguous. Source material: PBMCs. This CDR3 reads CASSNYGYTF. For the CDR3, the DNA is TGTGCCAGCAGTAATTATGGCTACACCTTC.